The subject of this entry is one TCR beta chain. The target of this receptor is not known. Within one base of it there is no much larger clone, and no base qualities were kept. The germline V gene (reference sequence) sets CDR1 to MNHNY and CDR2 to SVGAGI. The CDR3 spans 13 residues, from the cysteine through the phenylalanine. The entry retains the CDR3 DNA only, 39 bases that are in frame from base 1. Between the V and J ends, shortened by 0 bases and 10 bases respectively, the junction contains 12 bases. This entry comes from a study of blood T cells in healthy people across ages (dated by TCRdb to 2014 to 2015). A note on the overall study: In model experiments, roughly one uniquely barcoded TCR beta cDNA molecule per two T cells was captured by template switching. The study analyzed two additional independent replicas of 1 million unique cDNA reads from the same blood draw for two donors, one aged 18 to 30 and one aged 80 or older. The donors were split into four age groups: young (average around 16 years), middle-aged (39), aged (over 55) and long-lived (approximately 80). Using deep sequencing normalized with unique cDNA molecular identifiers, the study measured how TCR beta repertoire diversity changes with age. To avoid experimental bias, donors of different ages were randomly spread across the sequencing lanes. What the research found in general, with its limitations: The percentage of naive T cells measured by flow cytometry correlated strongly with observed TCR beta diversity. Conclusive comparison of naive and antigen-experienced compartments was prevented by the profiling of bulk unsorted PBMCs. Because donor CMV infection status was unknown, age-related changes in expanded clonotypes were potentially confounded. Observed TCR beta diversity per million T cells fell roughly linearly with age, and a significant reduction was already apparent by age roughly 40. Total diversity estimates from one million sequenced T cells were considered lower bounds and underestimates. Compared with the aged group, the long-lived group had more naive CD4+ T cells, fewer expanded clones and increased TCR diversity, suggesting age selection.

The library was produced with 5' RACE. A second about 7 to 11 cycle PCR used a sample-barcoded 5' primer and a J-beta primer mix. A template-switch 5' adaptor carrying 12 random nucleotides introduced a unique molecular identifier onto each TCR beta cDNA molecule. At least 2.5 million CDR3-containing paired-end reads were obtained from each sample. First-strand cDNA was synthesized from all RNA with the Mint cDNA synthesis kit, primed by a TRBC-specific oligonucleotide. All cDNA was treated with uracil-DNA glycosylase and then went through a first 18-cycle PCR with the universal primers M1SS and BC2_uni_R. In the original analysis: Normalization of each sample was performed by random selection of 1 million high-quality reads, each carrying a distinct molecular identifier. Reads sharing molecular identifiers were discarded rather than binned into consensus sequences. MiTCR, set to a Q25 quality threshold and the strictest error-elimination algorithm, was used for CDR3 identification, clonotype clustering and error correction. A nonparametric unseen species model with Euler transformation was used to estimate a lower bound on total TCR beta diversity. The public reads were reanalyzed by TCRdb: fastp trimming at Q25, MiXCR alignment, in-frame beta chains only. CDR3 protein duplicates are merged, each entry listing the most common genes and DNA. The V and J calls here are based on TCRdb, not the publication. A total of around 1,900,000 distinct CDR3 sequences appear in this sample, about two fifths of them only once. Under 25% of the sample is in the top ten clones.

Donors were around 37 systemically healthy Caucasian individuals from Russia aged roughly 6 to 95 years. Each donor gave roughly 9 milliliters of peripheral blood, drawn into EDTA-treated Vacutainer tubes. Ficoll-Paque density-gradient centrifugation was used to isolate PBMCs, with at least 6 million obtained per sample. Trizol reagent was used to extract total RNA from the PBMCs, yielding at least 5 micrograms per sample. For every donor, an aliquot of PBMCs went through flow cytometry to measure the percentages of naive CD45RAhigh/CD27high T cells. Sequencing was carried out using blood. The origin of this receptor is a human donor in good health. Here the chain combines TRBV6-6 and TRBJ2-5; the D element could tentatively be TRBD1 or TRBD2, as 6 bases agree for each. The nucleotide sequence reads TGTGCCAGCAGTTACTCGGAAGGGGGGAACCAGTACTTC. Protein translation: CASSYSEGGNQYF.